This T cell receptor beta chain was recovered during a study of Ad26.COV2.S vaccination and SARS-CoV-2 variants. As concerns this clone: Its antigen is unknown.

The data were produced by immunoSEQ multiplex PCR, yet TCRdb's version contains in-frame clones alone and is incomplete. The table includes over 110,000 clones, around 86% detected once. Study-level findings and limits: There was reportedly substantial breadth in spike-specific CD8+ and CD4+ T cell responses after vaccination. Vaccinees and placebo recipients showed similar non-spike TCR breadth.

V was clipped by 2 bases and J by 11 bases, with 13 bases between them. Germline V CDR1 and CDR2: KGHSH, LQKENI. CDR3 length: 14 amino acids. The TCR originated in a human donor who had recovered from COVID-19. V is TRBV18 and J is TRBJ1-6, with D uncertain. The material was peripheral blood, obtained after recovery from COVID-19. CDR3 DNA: TGTGCCAGCTCACCAGGTGCTGGGGAGGCACCCCTCCACTTT. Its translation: CASSPGAGEAPLHF.